These 27 T cell receptor beta chains were sequenced from one sample in a study of T cells in localized non-small cell lung cancer. Sequencing used immunoSEQ multiplex PCR; TCRdb keeps in-frame clones, though not all of them. The sample shows about 24,000 clones, around 81% of them seen only once. The specimen comprised PBMCs, sampled before any cancer treatment. The source is a man aged 40 to 70 with stage II lung adenocarcinoma.

CDR3 region: CASSLQGQGVDGYTF. Here the CDR3 DNA reads TGTGCCAGCTCACTGCAGGGACAGGGGGTGGATGGCTACACCTTC. This chain uses TRBV18 with TRBJ1-2, with 11 nucleotides matching TRBD1. Germline V gene lookup returns CDR1 KGHSH and CDR2 LQKENI. This CDR3 comprises 15 residues. V dropped 4 bases and J dropped 6; count of bases not matched to a gene: 7.

This clone is a singleton in its sample. The CDR3: CASRDPNYGYTF. The CDR3 region has the DNA TGTGCCAGCCGGGACCCTAACTATGGCTACACCTTC. This chain joins TRBV7-2 and TRBJ1-2; weak D call: TRBD1 (5 bases). V lost 8 bases and J lost 0, with 7 bases in between. From germline, CDR1 is SGHTA and CDR2 FQGNSA. The CDR3 spans 12 residues. The full variable domain, in which reference TRBV7-2 and TRBJ1-2 provide the parts outside the CDR3, is GAGVSQSPSNKVTEKGKDVELRCDPISGHTALYWYRQSLGQGLEFLIYFQGNSAPDKSGLPSDRFSAERTGGSVSTLTIQRTQQEDSAVYLCASRDPNYGYTFGSGTRLTVV.

V gene TRBV30 combines with J gene TRBJ2-1, with 11 bases lining up with TRBD2. The trim removed 3 bases at V and 6 bases at J, leaving 4 bases unmatched. Germline values: CDR1 GTSNPN, CDR2 SVGIG (reference sequence). This CDR3 comprises 14 residues. CDR3 nucleotide sequence: TGTGCCTGGAGCCTCACTAGCGGGAGCAATGAGCAGTTCTTC. The encoded protein is CAWSLTSGSNEQFF.

The rearrangement joins TRBV12-5 to TRBJ1-5; maybe TRBD1 (6 bases). Per the germline V gene, CDR1 is LGHNT and CDR2 is FRNRAP. The CDR3 is 14 amino acids. With 3 bases removed from V and 3 bases from J, the gap between germline ends came to 9 bases. DNA of the CDR3: TGTGCTAGTGGTTTTGGACAGCCCAATCAGCCCCAGCATTTT. Translation gives CASGFGQPNQPQHF.

This clone occurred once. The chain recombines TRBV11-3 with TRBJ2-7; 11 bases line up with TRBD1. Germline V lookup: CDR1 SGHNT, CDR2 YENEEA. V trimming: 3 bases; J trimming: 2 bases; junction bases outside the gene matches: 6. The CDR3 runs 16 residues. The CDR3 protein is CASSFGTGGKPYEQYF. DNA for the CDR3: TGTGCCAGCAGCTTCGGGACAGGGGGTAAACCCTACGAGCAGTACTTC.

The chain carries TRBV5-1 and TRBJ1-1, with TRBD1 matching over 7 bases. This CDR3 has 14 amino acids. Germline V gene lookup returns CDR1 SGHRS and CDR2 YFSETQ. With 6 bases clipped from V and 2 bases from J, the junction kept 7 bases outside the gene matches. The CDR3 region has the DNA TGCGCCAGCACACCCGGGACAGCCAACACTGAAGCTTTCTTT. The encoded protein is CASTPGTANTEAFF.

The V call is TRBV7-8, the J call TRBJ2-2; 12 bases align to TRBD1. The CDR3 extends over 15 amino acids. Germline CDR1 SGHVS, CDR2 FQNEAQ. The V segment lost 4 bases and the J segment 7 bases; nucleotides outside the gene matches: 4. The CDR3 region has the DNA TGTGCCAGCAGCTCCGGGACAGGGGGCATCGGGGAGCTGTTTTTT. It translates to CASSSGTGGIGELFF.

The V gene is TRBV11-2, the J gene TRBJ1-3; D is ambiguous. The V end was cut by 2 bases, the J end by 0 bases, with 17 bases between. The V gene's germline CDR1 is SGHAT and CDR2 FQNNGV. The CDR3 runs 18 residues. The CDR3 sequence is CASSLTTVQVSSGNTIYF. DNA for the CDR3: TGTGCCAGCAGCTTAACCACAGTTCAAGTATCCTCTGGAAACACCATATATTTT.

For the CDR3, the DNA is TGTGCCAGCAGCGTAGCGGACACCCCTAATGAAAAACTGTTTTTT. As protein: CASSVADTPNEKLFF. The chain couples TRBV9 to TRBJ1-4, with D possibly matching TRBD1 (5 bases). The germline V gene encodes CDR1 SGDLS and CDR2 YYNGEE. V was shortened by 0 bases and J by 3 bases, with 9 bases between the two germline ends. The CDR3 is 15 residues long. Complete variable domain (other parts from reference TRBV9 and TRBJ1-4): DSGVTQTPKHLITATGQRVTLRCSPRSGDLSVYWYQQSLDQGLQFLIQYYNGEERAKGNILERFSAQQFPDLHSELNLSSLELGDSALYFCASSVADTPNEKLFFGSGTQLSVL.

V and J are TRBV5-6 and TRBJ1-1; D gene ambiguous. Germline V gene data show CDR1 as SGHDT and CDR2 as YYEEEE. The germline V and J ends were trimmed by 6 bases and 0 bases, with 15 bases remaining between them. CDR3 size: 15 residues. CDR3 amino acids: CASTQRPSMNTEAFF. The DNA of the CDR3 is TGTGCCAGCACCCAAAGGCCAAGTATGAACACTGAAGCTTTCTTT. Full variable domain (missing parts from reference TRBV5-6 and TRBJ1-1): DAGVTQSPTHLIKTRGQQVTLRCSPKSGHDTVSWYQQALGQGPQFIFQYYEEEERQRGNFPDRFSGHQFPNYSSELNVNALLLGDSALYLCASTQRPSMNTEAFFGQGTRLTVV.

The V gene is TRBV5-4, the J gene TRBJ2-3; TRBD2 aligns across 7 bases. CDR1 is SGHNT and CDR2 is YYREEE in the germline V gene (reference sequence). The CDR3 extends over 14 amino acids. V lost 0 bases to trimming and J lost 6 bases; unmatched junction nucleotides: 4. In DNA, the CDR3 is TGTGCCAGCAGCTTGGGACTAGCATCCGATACGCAGTATTTT. This codes for CASSLGLASDTQYF.

The V gene is TRBV6-1, the J gene TRBJ1-1, with TRBD1 as a possible D gene (6 bases). CDR1 and CDR2 from the germline V gene are MNHNS and SASEGT. The CDR3 has 13 residues. Trimming shortened V by 7 bases and J by 0 bases, and 9 bases separated the two germline ends. CDR3 region: CASTPGVNTEAFF. The CDR3 DNA sequence: TGTGCCAGCACTCCAGGGGTGAACACTGAAGCTTTCTTT.

The chain is built from TRBV29-1 and TRBJ1-1, with 10 bases that match TRBD1. Germline CDR1 SQVTM, CDR2 ANQGSEA. This CDR3 has 13 amino acids. V gave up 5 bases and J gave up 4 bases; unmatched junction bases: 4. CDR3 protein: CSVPGTGVTEAFF. Written as DNA, the CDR3 is TGCAGCGTTCCCGGGACAGGGGTCACTGAAGCTTTCTTT.

The chain uses TRBV6-1 and TRBJ1-1; D unresolved. Germline V gene sequence: CDR1 MNHNS, CDR2 SASEGT. Trimming removed 8 bases at V and 0 bases at J, with 7 bases between. The CDR3 loop spans 12 amino acids. CDR3 protein: CASAAMNTEAFF. CDR3 DNA sequence: TGTGCCAGCGCAGCTATGAACACTGAAGCTTTCTTT.

This chain joins TRBV19 and TRBJ2-7, with TRBD2 as a possible D gene (6 bases). Trimming shortened V by 6 bases and J by 6 bases, and 18 bases separated the two germline ends. The germline V gene has CDR1 LNHDA and CDR2 SQIVND (reference sequence). This CDR3 is 14 amino acids long. CDR3 region: CASRERRDGGEQYF. Written as DNA, the CDR3 is TGTGCCAGTAGGGAAAGGCGGGACGGGGGCGAGCAGTACTTC.

A remark on this clone: An end of the junction does not agree with germline; a read error may underlie this. The rearrangement joins TRBV6-6 to TRBJ1-3; D call uncertain. This CDR3 comprises 15 residues. The germline V gene has CDR1 MNHNY and CDR2 SVGAGI (reference sequence). The CDR3 region is CASSYSETSGNTIYF. The CDR3 bases are TGTGCCAGCAGCTACTCAGAGACCTCTGGAAACACCATATATTTT.

V usage is TRBV30 and J usage is TRBJ2-5, with a tentative D call TRBD1 (5 bases). Between the trimmed V and J ends, which lost 2 bases and 3 bases, there was a span of 16 bases. Germline CDR1 reads GTSNPN; CDR2 reads SVGIG (reference sequence). The CDR3 is made up of 15 amino acids. The CDR3 DNA is TGTGCCTGGAGTATTAAGGGGCATAGGGAAGAGACCCAGTACTTC. Protein: CAWSIKGHREETQYF.

In its sample, this clone was seen a few times. The J gene is TRBJ2-3, the V gene TRBV2; TRBD2 matches at 8 bases. The CDR3 is 14 residues long. V lost 7 bases to trimming and J lost 3 bases; unmatched junction nucleotides: 6. Germline V lookup: CDR1 SNHLY, CDR2 FYNNEI. The CDR3 is CASKAGAGTDTQYF. CDR3 in DNA: TGTGCCAGCAAAGCGGGAGCGGGGACAGATACGCAGTATTTT.

The CDR3 spells CASSPQRGGSETQYF. CDR3 nucleotides: TGTGCCAGCTCACCTCAGCGGGGGGGATCAGAGACCCAGTACTTC. The V call is TRBV18, the J call TRBJ2-5; 10 bases align to TRBD2. The V segment lost 3 bases and the J segment 4 bases; nucleotides outside the gene matches: 5. Germline V lookup: CDR1 KGHSH, CDR2 LQKENI. This CDR3 has 15 residues. The entire variable domain, with the rest obtained from reference TRBV18 and TRBJ2-5, is as follows: NAGVMQNPRHLVRRRGQEARLRCSPMKGHSHVYWYRQLPEEGLKFMVYLQKENIIDESGMPKERFSAEFPKEGPSILRIQQVVRGDSAAYFCASSPQRGGSETQYFGPGTRLLVL.

J is TRBJ2-5 and V is TRBV19, with D perhaps matching TRBD2 (7 bases). Trimming shortened V by 5 bases and J by 5 bases, and 15 bases separated the two germline ends. The CDR3 is 14 amino acids. Germline V lookup: CDR1 LNHDA, CDR2 SQIVND (reference sequence). CDR3 nucleotides: TGTGCCAGTAGTGTCCCGGGGGGCCAGGAGACCCAGTACTTC. It yields the protein CASSVPGGQETQYF.

The J gene is TRBJ1-5, the V gene TRBV10-3; no firm D call. The germline V and J ends were trimmed by 6 bases and 2 bases, with 5 bases remaining between them. The CDR3 runs to 12 residues. Germline V gives CDR1 ENHRY, CDR2 SYGVKD. The CDR3 is CAIRQGNQPQHF. For the CDR3, the DNA is TGTGCCATCAGGCAGGGCAATCAGCCCCAGCATTTT.

This clone has only a few counts. The J gene is TRBJ1-5, the V gene TRBV5-1; 7 positions match TRBD1. With 4 bases clipped from V and 2 bases from J, the junction kept 3 bases outside the gene matches. The germline V gene encodes CDR1 SGHRS and CDR2 YFSETQ. The CDR3 covers 14 residues. CDR3 bases: TGCGCCAGCAGCCCAGACAGGGGCAATCAGCCCCAGCATTTT. It encodes CASSPDRGNQPQHF.

The chain has TRBV12-5 and TRBJ1-4, with a tentative D call TRBD1 (6 bases). Germline CDR1 reads LGHNT; CDR2 reads FRNRAP. The CDR3 is 15 amino acids. Trimming pared 0 bases from V and 4 bases from J, leaving 9 bases between. The CDR3 loop reads CASGLVQGGNEKLFF. CDR3 nucleotide sequence: TGTGCTAGTGGTTTGGTACAGGGAGGTAATGAAAAACTGTTTTTT.

The rearrangement joins TRBV30 to TRBJ1-1, with TRBD1 matching 7 bases. CDR3 size: 13 residues. After removal of 7 bases from V and 4 bases from J, the junction contained 9 bases not matched to a gene. From germline, CDR1 is GTSNPN and CDR2 SVGIG (reference sequence). CDR3 sequence reads: CASKGGAGTEAFF. For the CDR3, the DNA is TGTGCCTCGAAAGGGGGCGCAGGCACTGAAGCTTTCTTT.

The chain links TRBV10-1 to TRBJ1-3, with D unclear. Trimming left V 3 bases short and J 4 bases short, with 7 bases between. CDR3 length: 13 residues. Germline V gene data show CDR1 as WNHNN and CDR2 as SYGVQD (reference sequence). The CDR3 DNA reads TGCGCCAGCAGTGAATCCTTGGGAAACACCATATATTTT. It specifies CASSESLGNTIYF.

With regard to this clone: The same CDR3 also results from other DNA sequences found in this sample. The chain has TRBV7-9 and TRBJ1-4, with TRBD1 matching 8 bases. Germline assignment: CDR1 SEHNR and CDR2 FQNEAQ (reference sequence). The ends lost 5 bases at V and 10 bases at J; junction bases unmatched: 3. This CDR3 contains 12 residues. In nucleotides, the CDR3 is TGTGCCAGCAGCCCTACAGGGGGAAAACTGTTTTTT. Its translation is CASSPTGGKLFF.

Concerning this clone itself: Distinct nucleotide sequences in the sample also encode this CDR3. The chain uses TRBV6-1 and TRBJ1-2; the D gene is possibly TRBD1 (6 bases). The length of the CDR3 is 15 residues. Germline-derived CDR1 and CDR2 are MNHNS and SASEGT. Between the trimmed V and J ends, which lost 4 bases and 2 bases, there was a span of 14 bases. The chain's CDR3 is CASSARTVSNYGYTF. The CDR3 region has the DNA TGTGCCAGCAGTGCGAGGACAGTATCCAACTATGGCTACACCTTC.